The source of this TCR beta chain is a study of cytomegalovirus exposure and HLA in healthy donors. Study-level points and caveats: In all likelihood, a cluster of highly shared sequence variants was a sequencing artifact. Common viral pathogens were later found to be apparently linked to several of the most significant clusters. The records held CMV serostatus as the only immune exposure information. A later analysis revealed that TCR association rates differed between HLA loci, peaking at DRB1 and bottoming out at HLA-C.

To note about this clone: The antigen remains unidentified.

In the PCR, 60 Vbeta and 13 Jbeta primers were used. The assay was immunoSEQ multiplex PCR, and TCRdb's table has in-frame clones only and misses some. The sample gives under 150,000 clones, approximately 82% of which show up once; approximately 2.6% is in the top ten. The source is a boy aged 2-9 years in good health and CMV-seronegative. Sample: PBMCs.

CDR3 amino acids: CASSPTLSGVRYNEQFF. The CDR3 region has the DNA TGTGCCAGCTCACCCACCTTGTCAGGGGTCCGCTACAATGAGCAGTTCTTC. The rearrangement links TRBV18 to TRBJ2-1; maybe TRBD1 (6 bases). The CDR3 spans 17 residues. Germline lookup yields CDR1 KGHSH and CDR2 LQKENI. V was clipped by 3 bases and J by 3 bases, with 18 bases between them.